This is a list of T cell receptor beta chains from one sample in a study of blood T cell repertoires in COVID-19. Profiled with immunoSEQ multiplex PCR; TCRdb holds only in-frame clones, not every one. The table has about 76,000 clones, roughly 89% seen once; the top ten hold 8.3%. Sequenced sample: peripheral blood. These TCRs come from a man aged 25-45 years with acute or convalescent COVID-19. Both conserved end residues are part of each CDR3. The D gene is left open where the match is weak. Rows give clone size only sometimes, using once, few, many, or a class for an expanded clone.

abundance	v_gene	j_gene	d_gene	CDR3aa	CDR3nt
-	TRBV5-5	TRBJ2-1	-	CASSLGVNEQFF	TGTGCCAGCAGCTTAGGGGTTAATGAGCAGTTCTTC
-	TRBV5-1	TRBJ1-1	-	CASSFGGRTEAFF	TGCGCCAGCAGTTTCGGCGGGAGGACTGAAGCTTTCTTT
-	TRBV18	TRBJ2-6	-	CASSPLGSSGANVLTF	TGTGCCAGCTCACCGCTGGGGAGCTCTGGGGCCAACGTCCTGACTTTC
-	TRBV28	TRBJ1-3	-	CASSSGGSGNTIYF	TGTGCCAGCAGTTCCGGAGGCTCTGGAAACACCATATATTTT
-	TRBV2	TRBJ2-2	-	CASSEESGGELFF	TGTGCCAGCAGTGAGGAGAGCGGCGGGGAGCTGTTTTTT
-	TRBV5-1	TRBJ1-6	TRBD1	CASSALTGGTGSNSPLHF	TGCGCCAGCAGCGCCCTAACAGGGGGGACAGGGTCGAACTCACCCCTCCACTTT
few	TRBV7-9	TRBJ2-1	TRBD2	CASSPGGANEQFF	TGTGCCAGCAGCCCGGGGGGGGCCAATGAGCAGTTCTTC
-	TRBV5-1	TRBJ2-1	TRBD2	CASYEAGWNEQFF	TGCGCCAGCTACGAAGCGGGATGGAATGAGCAGTTCTTC
once	TRBV10-2	TRBJ1-5	TRBD1	CASRIGQVNQPQHF	TGCGCCAGCAGGATAGGACAGGTAAACCAGCCCCAGCATTTT
-	TRBV11-2	TRBJ2-3	TRBD2	CASSWGLAGPFTQYF	TGTGCCAGCAGCTGGGGACTAGCGGGACCCTTTACGCAGTATTTT
-	TRBV7-2	TRBJ2-7	-	CASSRTRYEQYF	TGTGCCAGCAGCCGTACGAGGTACGAGCAGTACTTC
-	TRBV6-1	TRBJ2-4	-	CASSETGRNIQYF	TGTGCCAGCAGTGAGACGGGGAGGAACATTCAGTACTTC
-	TRBV30	TRBJ1-4	-	CAWSAGAWDEKLFF	TGTGCCTGGTCAGCAGGGGCGTGGGATGAAAAACTGTTTTTT
once	TRBV10-1	TRBJ2-5	-	CASSDVRGGQETQYF	TGCGCCAGCAGCGACGTCAGAGGCGGACAAGAGACCCAGTACTTC
-	TRBV28	TRBJ1-6	-	CASSFDLQSLHF	TGTGCCAGCAGTTTCGATCTTCAGTCCCTCCACTTT
-	TRBV19	TRBJ1-5	-	CASSIRAKGGARHQPQHF	TGTGCCAGTAGTATCAGGGCAAAAGGGGGGGCGCGTCATCAGCCCCAGCATTTT
few	TRBV7-9	TRBJ2-1	TRBD2	CASSLAAGGWNEQFF	TGTGCCAGCAGCTTAGCGGCGGGAGGATGGAATGAGCAGTTCTTC
-	TRBV9	TRBJ1-3	-	CASSVQGSGNTIYF	TGTGCCAGCAGCGTCCAGGGCTCTGGAAACACCATATATTTT
-	TRBV7-2	TRBJ1-1	-	CASSLGGPMNTEAFF	TGTGCCAGCAGCTTGGGCGGGCCGATGAACACTGAAGCTTTCTTT
-	TRBV12-3/TRBV12-4	TRBJ2-7	TRBD2	CASSRGAYEQYF	TGTGCCAGCAGTCGGGGGGCCTACGAGCAGTACTTC
once	TRBV11-2	TRBJ2-5	TRBD1	CASSSRGTRQETQYF	TGTGCCAGCAGCTCCAGGGGGACGCGGCAAGAGACCCAGTACTTC
-	TRBV6-5	TRBJ1-6	TRBD1	CASSLGTGIYSPLHF	TGTGCCAGCAGCCTAGGGACAGGGATTTACTCACCCCTCCACTTT
-	TRBV6-5	TRBJ2-5	TRBD2	CASRGAGARKETQYF	TGTGCCAGCCGAGGGGCGGGAGCGCGAAAAGAGACCCAGTACTTC
few	TRBV6-2/TRBV6-3	TRBJ1-6	-	CASNPRGESPLHF	TGTGCCAGCAACCCCAGGGGAGAATCACCCCTCCACTTT
-	TRBV11-2	TRBJ2-2	-	CASSLSRLAHMGELFF	TGTGCCAGCAGCTTAAGCCGCCTAGCGCATATGGGGGAGCTGTTTTTT
-	TRBV11-2	TRBJ2-1	TRBD2	CASSLVGGRGLNEQFF	TGTGCCAGCAGCTTAGTCGGCGGGAGGGGGTTGAATGAGCAGTTCTTC